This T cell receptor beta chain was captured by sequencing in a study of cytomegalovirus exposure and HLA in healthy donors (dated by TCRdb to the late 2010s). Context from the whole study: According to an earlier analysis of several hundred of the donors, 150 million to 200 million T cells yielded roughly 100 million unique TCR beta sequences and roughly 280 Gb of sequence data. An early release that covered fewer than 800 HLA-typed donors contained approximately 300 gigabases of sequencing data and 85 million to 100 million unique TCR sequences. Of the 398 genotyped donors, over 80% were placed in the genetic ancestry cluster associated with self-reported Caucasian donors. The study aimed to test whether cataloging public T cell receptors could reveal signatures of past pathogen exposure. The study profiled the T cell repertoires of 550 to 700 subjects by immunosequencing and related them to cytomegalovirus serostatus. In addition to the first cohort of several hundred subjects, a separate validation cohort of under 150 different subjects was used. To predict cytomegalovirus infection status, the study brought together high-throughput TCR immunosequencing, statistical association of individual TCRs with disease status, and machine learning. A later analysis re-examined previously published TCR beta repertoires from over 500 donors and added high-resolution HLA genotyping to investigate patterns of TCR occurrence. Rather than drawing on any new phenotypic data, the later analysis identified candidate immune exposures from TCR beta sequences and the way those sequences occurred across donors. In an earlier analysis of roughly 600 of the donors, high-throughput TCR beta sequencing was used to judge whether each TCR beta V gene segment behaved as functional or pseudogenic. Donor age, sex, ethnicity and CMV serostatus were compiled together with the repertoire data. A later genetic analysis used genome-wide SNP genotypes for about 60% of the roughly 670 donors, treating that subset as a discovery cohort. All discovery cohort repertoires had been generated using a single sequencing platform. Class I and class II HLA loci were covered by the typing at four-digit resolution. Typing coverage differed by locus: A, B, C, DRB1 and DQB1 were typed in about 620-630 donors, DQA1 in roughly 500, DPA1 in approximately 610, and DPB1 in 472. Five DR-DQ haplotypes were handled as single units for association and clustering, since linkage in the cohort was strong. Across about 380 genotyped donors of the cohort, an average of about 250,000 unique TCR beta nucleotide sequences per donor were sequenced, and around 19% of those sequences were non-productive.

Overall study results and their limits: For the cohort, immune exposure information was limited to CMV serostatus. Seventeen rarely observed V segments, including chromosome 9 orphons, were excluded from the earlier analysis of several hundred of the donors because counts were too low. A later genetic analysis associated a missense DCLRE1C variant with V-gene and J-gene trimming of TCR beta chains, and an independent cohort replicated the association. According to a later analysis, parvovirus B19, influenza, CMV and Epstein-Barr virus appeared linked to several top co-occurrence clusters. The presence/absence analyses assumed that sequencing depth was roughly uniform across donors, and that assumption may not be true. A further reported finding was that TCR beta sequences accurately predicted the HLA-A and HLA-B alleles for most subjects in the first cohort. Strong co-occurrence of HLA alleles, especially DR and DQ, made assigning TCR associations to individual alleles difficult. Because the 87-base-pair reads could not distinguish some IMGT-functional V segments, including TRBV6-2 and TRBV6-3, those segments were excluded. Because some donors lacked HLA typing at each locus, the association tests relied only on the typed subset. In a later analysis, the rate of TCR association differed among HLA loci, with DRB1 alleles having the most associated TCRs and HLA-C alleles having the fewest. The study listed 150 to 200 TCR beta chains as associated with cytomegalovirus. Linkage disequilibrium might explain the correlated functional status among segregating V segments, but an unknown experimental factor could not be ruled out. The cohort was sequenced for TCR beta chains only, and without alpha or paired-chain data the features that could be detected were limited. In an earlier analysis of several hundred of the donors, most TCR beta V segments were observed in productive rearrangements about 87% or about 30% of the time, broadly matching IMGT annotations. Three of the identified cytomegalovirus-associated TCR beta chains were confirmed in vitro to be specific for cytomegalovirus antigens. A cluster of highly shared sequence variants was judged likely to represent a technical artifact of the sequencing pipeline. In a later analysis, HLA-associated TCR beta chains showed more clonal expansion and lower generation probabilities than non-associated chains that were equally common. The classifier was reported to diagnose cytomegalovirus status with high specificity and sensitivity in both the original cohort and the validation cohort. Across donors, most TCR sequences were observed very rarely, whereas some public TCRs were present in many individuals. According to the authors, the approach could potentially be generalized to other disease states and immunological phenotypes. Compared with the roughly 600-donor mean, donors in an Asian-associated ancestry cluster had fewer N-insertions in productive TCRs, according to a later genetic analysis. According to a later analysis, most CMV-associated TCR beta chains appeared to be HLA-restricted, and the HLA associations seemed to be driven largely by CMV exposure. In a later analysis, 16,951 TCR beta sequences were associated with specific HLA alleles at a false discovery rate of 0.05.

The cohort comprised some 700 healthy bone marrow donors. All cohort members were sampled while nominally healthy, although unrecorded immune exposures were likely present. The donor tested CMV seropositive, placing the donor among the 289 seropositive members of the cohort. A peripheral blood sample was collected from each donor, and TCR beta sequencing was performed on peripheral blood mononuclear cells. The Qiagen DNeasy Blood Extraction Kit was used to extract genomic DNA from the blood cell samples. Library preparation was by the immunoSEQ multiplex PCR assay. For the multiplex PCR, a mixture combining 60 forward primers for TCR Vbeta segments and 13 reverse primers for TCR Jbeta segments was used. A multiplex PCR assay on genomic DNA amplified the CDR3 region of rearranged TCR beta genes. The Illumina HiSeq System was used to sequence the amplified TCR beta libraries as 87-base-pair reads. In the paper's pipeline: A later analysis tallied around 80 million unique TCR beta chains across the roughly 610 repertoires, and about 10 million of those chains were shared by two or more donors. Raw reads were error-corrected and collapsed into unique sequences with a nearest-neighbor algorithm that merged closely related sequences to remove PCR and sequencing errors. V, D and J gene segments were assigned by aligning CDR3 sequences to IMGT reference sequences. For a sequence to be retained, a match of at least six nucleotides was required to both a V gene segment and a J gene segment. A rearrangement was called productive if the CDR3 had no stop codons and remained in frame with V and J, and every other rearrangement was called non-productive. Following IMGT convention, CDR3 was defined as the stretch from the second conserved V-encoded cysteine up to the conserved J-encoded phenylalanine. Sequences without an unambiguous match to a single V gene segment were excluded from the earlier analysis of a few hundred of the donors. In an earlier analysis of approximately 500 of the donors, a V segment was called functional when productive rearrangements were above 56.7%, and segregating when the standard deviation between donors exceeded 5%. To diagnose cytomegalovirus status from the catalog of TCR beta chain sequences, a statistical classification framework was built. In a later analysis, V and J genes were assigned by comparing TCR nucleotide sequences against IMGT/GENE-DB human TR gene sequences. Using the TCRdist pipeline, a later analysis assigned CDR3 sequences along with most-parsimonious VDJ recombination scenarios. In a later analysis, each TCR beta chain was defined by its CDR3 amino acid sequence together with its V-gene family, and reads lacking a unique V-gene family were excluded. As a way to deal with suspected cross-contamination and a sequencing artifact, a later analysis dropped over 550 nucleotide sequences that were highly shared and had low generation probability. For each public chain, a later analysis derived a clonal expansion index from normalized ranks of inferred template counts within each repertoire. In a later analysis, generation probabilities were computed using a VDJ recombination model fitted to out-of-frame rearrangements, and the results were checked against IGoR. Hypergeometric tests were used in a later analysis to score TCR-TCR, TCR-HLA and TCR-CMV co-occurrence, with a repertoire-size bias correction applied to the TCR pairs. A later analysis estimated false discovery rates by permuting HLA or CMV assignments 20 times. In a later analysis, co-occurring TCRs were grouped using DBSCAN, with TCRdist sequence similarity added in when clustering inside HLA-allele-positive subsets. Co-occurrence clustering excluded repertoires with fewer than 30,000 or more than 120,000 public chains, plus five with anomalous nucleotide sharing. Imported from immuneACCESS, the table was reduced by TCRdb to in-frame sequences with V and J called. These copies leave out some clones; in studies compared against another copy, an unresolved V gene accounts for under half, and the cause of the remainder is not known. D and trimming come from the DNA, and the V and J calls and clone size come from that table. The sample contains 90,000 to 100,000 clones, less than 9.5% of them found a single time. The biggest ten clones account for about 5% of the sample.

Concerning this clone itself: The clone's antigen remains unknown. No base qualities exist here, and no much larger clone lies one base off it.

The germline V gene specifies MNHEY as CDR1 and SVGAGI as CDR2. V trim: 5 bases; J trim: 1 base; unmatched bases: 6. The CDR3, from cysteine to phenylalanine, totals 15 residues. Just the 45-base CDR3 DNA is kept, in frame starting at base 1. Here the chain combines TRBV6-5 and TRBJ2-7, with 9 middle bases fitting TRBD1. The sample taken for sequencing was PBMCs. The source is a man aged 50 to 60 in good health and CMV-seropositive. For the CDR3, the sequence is CASSVSGTGSYEQYF. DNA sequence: TGTGCCAGCAGTGTATCCGGGACAGGGTCCTACGAGCAGTACTTC.